These 9 T cell receptor beta chains originate from one sample sequenced in a study of cytomegalovirus exposure and HLA in healthy donors. PCR primers comprised 60 Vbeta and 13 Jbeta primers. Clones were read by immunoSEQ multiplex PCR, and TCRdb kept only the in-frame ones, dropping some. The sample carries tens of thousands of clones, roughly two thirds recorded once. Source material: PBMCs. These receptors were taken from a man aged 55 to 70 in good health and CMV-seropositive.

The rearrangement links TRBV10-1 to TRBJ2-7, with TRBD1 matching 8 bases. Germline CDR1 reads WNHNN; CDR2 reads SYGVQD (reference sequence). CDR3 length: 13 residues. The trim removed 8 bases at V and 9 bases at J, leaving 12 bases unmatched. The CDR3 bases are TGCGCCAGCTCCAGGACAGGGAATGCGGGGCAGTACTTC. As protein: CASSRTGNAGQYF.

V and J are TRBV9 and TRBJ2-7; tentative D call: TRBD1 (5 bases). V lost 4 bases and J lost 2, with 19 bases in between. The CDR3 contains 16 residues. Germline assignment: CDR1 SGDLS and CDR2 YYNGEE. The CDR3 coding sequence is TGTGCCAGCAGCCCTAGTGGGGCGAGCGTACCCTACGAGCAGTACTTC. Translating it yields CASSPSGASVPYEQYF. Combining the CDR3 with reference TRBV9 and TRBJ2-7 gives the whole variable domain DSGVTQTPKHLITATGQRVTLRCSPRSGDLSVYWYQQSLDQGLQFLIQYYNGEERAKGNILERFSAQQFPDLHSELNLSSLELGDSALYFCASSPSGASVPYEQYFGPGTRLTVT.

This clone has only a few counts. This chain connects TRBV27 to TRBJ1-2; 9 positions agree with TRBD1. CDR3 length: 14 amino acids. Germline V gene data show CDR1 as MNHEY and CDR2 as SMNVEV (reference sequence). V lost 6 bases to trimming and J lost 5 bases; unmatched junction nucleotides: 7. CDR3 protein: CASSSGTGWYGYTF. The CDR3 DNA follows: TGTGCCAGCAGCTCGGGGACAGGGTGGTATGGCTACACCTTC.

The chain has TRBV6-1 and TRBJ1-1; 11 bases map to TRBD1. CDR3 length: 14 residues. V shed 5 bases and J 7 bases; nucleotides not matched to a gene: 6. Germline lookup yields CDR1 MNHNS and CDR2 SASEGT. The CDR3 sequence is CASSFRDRGIEAFF. CDR3 sequence (DNA): TGTGCCAGCAGTTTCCGGGACAGGGGGATTGAAGCTTTCTTT.

V and J are TRBV5-1 and TRBJ1-1; D is perhaps TRBD1 (5 bases). Trimming stripped 0 bases from V and 4 bases from J, with 19 bases between. CDR1 is SGHRS and CDR2 is YFSETQ in the germline V gene. This CDR3 comprises 17 residues. The CDR3 nucleotides read TGCGCCAGCAGCTTGGGGAGTGGGGGGGGTGAAGGCACTGAAGCTTTCTTT. Its translation: CASSLGSGGGEGTEAFF.

The V gene is TRBV2, the J gene TRBJ2-1, with 9 positions matching TRBD1. V lost 8 bases and J lost 7; bases outside the gene matches: 12. The CDR3 is 15 amino acids. CDR1 SNHLY and CDR2 FYNNEI come from the germline V gene. The CDR3 DNA reads TGTGCCAGCGCATGGGCCGGGACAGGGCATAATGAGCAGTTCTTC. Residues: CASAWAGTGHNEQFF. The entire variable domain, with the rest obtained from reference TRBV2 and TRBJ2-1, is as follows: EPEVTQTPSHQVTQMGQEVILRCVPISNHLYFYWYRQILGQKVEFLVSFYNNEISEKSEIFDDQFSVERPDGSNFTLKIRSTKLEDSAMYFCASAWAGTGHNEQFFGPGTRLTVL.

This chain connects TRBV28 to TRBJ2-7; possible D gene TRBD1, 5 bases. Germline values: CDR1 MDHEN, CDR2 SYDVKM. The CDR3 loop spans 11 amino acids. Trimming took off 6 bases at V and 2 bases at J, with 5 bases between the two ends. CDR3 bases: TGTGCCAGCAGGGACACCTACGAGCAGTACTTC. Protein: CASRDTYEQYF. Based on the CDR3 plus reference TRBV28 and TRBJ2-7, the full variable domain is DVKVTQSSRYLVKRTGEKVFLECVQDMDHENMFWYRQDPGLGLRLIYFSYDVKMKEKGDIPEGYSVSREKKERFSLILESASTNQTSMYLCASRDTYEQYFGPGTRLTVT.

The chain links TRBV30 to TRBJ1-3; no definite D call. The germline V gene encodes CDR1 GTSNPN and CDR2 SVGIG (reference sequence). This CDR3 contains 13 residues. Trimming removed 4 bases from V and 0 bases from J, with 7 bases in between. CDR3 in amino acids: CAWNTASGNTIYF. CDR3 coding DNA: TGTGCCTGGAACACAGCCTCTGGAAACACCATATATTTT.

The rearrangement joins TRBV7-8 to TRBJ1-2; TRBD1 is a possible D gene (5 bases). With 6 bases removed from V and 2 bases from J, the gap between germline ends came to 22 bases. Germline lookup yields CDR1 SGHVS and CDR2 FQNEAQ. The CDR3 extends over 17 amino acids. CDR3 sequence: CASRRKGRDSANYGYTF. The DNA of the CDR3 is TGTGCCAGCAGACGGAAGGGCAGGGATTCGGCAAACTATGGCTACACCTTC.